This T cell receptor beta chain emerged from a study of T cell responses to AZD1222 COVID-19 vaccine. On the study more broadly: Whether given at about 4 or about 12 weeks, second doses were pooled. Notes on the study in general: Most donors were white British, females outnumbered males, and clonal diversity was possibly underestimated. Nearly half of the spike-specific TCRs reportedly recognize variant regions that carry no mutations. Increased Spike-specific TCR breadth and depth were observed after two AZD1222 doses.

Some clones are missing from TCRdb's copy, which holds only in-frame ones; the method was immunoSEQ multiplex PCR. The table shows approximately 110,000 clones, with roughly 84% occurring only once. To note about this clone: Its antigen is undetermined.

With 4 bases clipped from V and 4 bases from J, the junction kept 2 bases outside the gene matches. Germline V gives CDR1 WSHSY, CDR2 SAAADI. The CDR3 runs 15 residues. The sequencing here drew on peripheral blood, taken on day 0 of AZD1222 vaccination. The TCR sequence derives from an adult in good health. V usage is TRBV10-2 and J usage is TRBJ2-2; the match to TRBD1 covers 11 bases. CDR3: CASSGTGGGTGELFF. DNA of the CDR3: TGCGCCAGCAGTGGGACAGGGGGCGGCACCGGGGAGCTGTTTTTT.